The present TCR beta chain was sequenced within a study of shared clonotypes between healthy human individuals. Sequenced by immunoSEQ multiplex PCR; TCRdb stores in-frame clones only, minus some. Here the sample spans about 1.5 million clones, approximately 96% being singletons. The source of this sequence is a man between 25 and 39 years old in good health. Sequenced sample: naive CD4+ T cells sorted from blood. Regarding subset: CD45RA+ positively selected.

CDR3 sequence: CASSLNFRQPQHF. Here the CDR3 DNA reads TGTGCCAGCAGCTTAAATTTCCGACAGCCCCAGCATTTT. The genes are TRBV7-2 and TRBJ1-5; D gene ambiguous. V shed 2 bases and J shed 7 bases, with 9 bases lying between them. The germline CDR1 and CDR2 sequences are SGHTA and FQGNSA. This CDR3 comprises 13 residues.